These T cell receptor beta chains were read from a single sample in a study of T cell repertoires in cytomegalovirus infection. MiXCR, applied by TCRdb to the reads, yields one record per CDR3 protein. The sample consists of 630,000 or so distinct CDR3 sequences, approximately 25% of them appearing once. Sequenced: CD8+ T cells from PBMCs. The receptors originated from a human donor in good health (CMV status not recorded). Some clones in this sample may be carry-over from other donors' samples. CDR3s include the opening cysteine and the closing phenylalanine or tryptophan. A D gene is named only where the DNA matches it firmly. Some rows mark clone size as missing; the rest say once, few, many or name a class of expanded clone.

-	-	TRBV19	TRBJ1-5	CANSTDSYSNQPQHF	TGTGCCAATAGTACGGACAGTTATAGCAATCAGCCCCAGCATTTT
TRBD1	many	TRBV6-2/TRBV6-3	TRBJ2-5	CASSYPDREQTQYF	TGTGCCAGCAGTTACCCCGACAGGGAGCAGACCCAGTACTTC
-	-	TRBV6-5	TRBJ2-7	CASREDGSYEQYF	TGTGCCAGCAGGGAAGATGGGTCTTACGAGCAGTACTTC
-	-	TRBV3-1	TRBJ2-5	CASSQSGRMQETQYF	TGTGCCAGCAGCCAGTCGGGACGGATGCAAGAGACCCAGTACTTC
-	many	TRBV6-2/TRBV6-3	TRBJ2-7	CASSYGIGISYEQYF	TGTGCCAGCAGTTACGGGATCGGAATCTCCTACGAGCAGTACTTC
TRBD2	few	TRBV11-2	TRBJ2-3	CASSHGLAGVTGDTQYF	TGTGCCAGCAGCCACGGACTAGCGGGGGTTACGGGAGATACGCAGTATTTT
TRBD2	-	TRBV7-6	TRBJ2-1	CASSLPRLAVYNEQFF	TGTGCCAGCAGCTTGCCGAGACTAGCGGTTTACAATGAGCAGTTCTTC
-	few	TRBV6-6	TRBJ2-1	CASTEGESGPYNEQFF	TGTGCCAGCACCGAGGGGGAAAGCGGCCCTTACAATGAGCAGTTCTTC
-	many	TRBV7-2	TRBJ1-6	CASSSRRGGNSPLHF	TGTGCCAGCAGCAGCAGACGGGGGGGGAATTCACCCCTCCACTTT
TRBD2	many	TRBV6-2/TRBV6-3	TRBJ2-3	CASSYSNWLSGAHGSQYF	TGTGCCAGCAGTTACTCGAATTGGCTTAGCGGGGCCCATGGATCGCAGTATTTT
-	-	TRBV2	TRBJ1-1	CAGEYGVIGTEAFF	TGTGCCGGTGAATATGGGGTTATCGGCACTGAAGCTTTCTTT
-	few	TRBV20-1	TRBJ2-1	CSASSWPGAYNEQFF	TGCAGTGCTAGCAGCTGGCCAGGGGCCTACAATGAGCAGTTCTTC
-	-	TRBV4-2	TRBJ1-1	CASSQATDVNTEAFF	TGTGCCAGCAGCCAAGCGACGGACGTCAACACTGAAGCTTTCTTT
-	-	TRBV7-8	TRBJ2-2	CASSLVGLTGELFF	TGTGCCAGTAGCTTGGTGGGGCTCACCGGGGAGCTGTTTTTT
TRBD2	many	TRBV7-9	TRBJ2-1	CASSTRTSGLYNEQFF	TGTGCCAGCAGCACCCGGACTAGCGGACTTTACAATGAGCAGTTCTTC
-	many	TRBV7-2	TRBJ1-3	CASSLVSGTNTIYF	TGTGCCAGCAGCTTAGTATCGGGGACAAACACCATATATTTT
TRBD1	-	TRBV28	TRBJ1-1	CASEGTGRMNTEAFF	TGTGCCAGCGAAGGGACAGGGCGGATGAACACTGAAGCTTTCTTT
TRBD2	-	TRBV2	TRBJ2-3	CASTGLAGGPLSTDTQYF	TGTGCCAGCACCGGACTAGCGGGGGGGCCGTTGAGCACAGATACGCAGTATTTT
-	few	TRBV12-3/TRBV12-4	TRBJ1-1	CASSFSTVEAFF	TGTGCCAGCAGTTTTTCGACAGTCGAAGCTTTCTTT
-	-	TRBV20-1	TRBJ2-1	CSATGPPEEQFF	TGCAGTGCTACCGGGCCACCCGAGGAGCAGTTCTTC
TRBD2	-	TRBV6-6	TRBJ2-1	CASSHFSGGPTSYNEQFF	TGTGCCAGCAGTCACTTTAGCGGGGGGCCGACCTCCTACAATGAGCAGTTCTTC
TRBD1	many	TRBV7-6	TRBJ2-1	CASSPLGDRAGNEQFF	TGTGCCAGCAGTCCTCTGGGGGACAGGGCCGGAAATGAGCAGTTCTTC
TRBD2	few	TRBV28	TRBJ2-5	CASSAREGLETQYF	TGTGCCAGCAGTGCGAGGGAGGGCTTGGAGACCCAGTACTTC
TRBD2	many	TRBV7-9	TRBJ2-1	CASSSLLLLAGGPIEQFF	TGTGCCAGCAGCTCCCTCCTGCTACTAGCGGGGGGGCCTATTGAGCAGTTCTTC
-	few	TRBV20-1	TRBJ2-4	CSAREASATLDGNIQYF	TGCAGTGCTAGAGAGGCTAGCGCAACCTTAGATGGAAACATTCAGTACTTC
-	-	TRBV19	TRBJ1-1	CASTLSGGTEAFF	TGTGCCAGTACCCTCTCCGGCGGGACTGAAGCTTTCTTT
TRBD1	-	TRBV2	TRBJ2-1	CASGTHRGQVVRNEQFF	TGTGCCAGTGGGACCCACAGGGGGCAAGTGGTTCGGAATGAGCAGTTCTTC
-	-	TRBV27	TRBJ2-5	CASSPRGTAWAQYF	TGTGCCAGCAGCCCGCGGGGGACAGCCTGGGCCCAGTACTTC
-	few	TRBV5-4	TRBJ2-6	CASSPPDSSGANVLTF	TGTGCCAGCAGCCCCCCGGACAGCTCTGGGGCCAACGTCCTGACTTTC
-	many	TRBV7-2	TRBJ2-3	CASRWVGAVDTQYF	TGTGCCAGCCGCTGGGTCGGGGCGGTAGATACGCAGTATTTT
-	many	TRBV7-8	TRBJ1-2	CASSLVEVGHYGYTF	TGTGCCAGCAGCTTAGTGGAGGTTGGTCACTATGGCTACACCTTC
TRBD1	few	TRBV7-9	TRBJ1-1	CASSLRGTGMNTEAFF	TGTGCCAGCAGCCTTAGGGGGACAGGGATGAACACTGAAGCTTTCTTT
-	-	TRBV7-4	TRBJ2-1	CASSPAEASSYNEQFF	TGTGCCAGCAGCCCGGCGGAGGCGAGCTCCTACAATGAGCAGTTCTTC
-	once	TRBV29-1	TRBJ2-3	CSVPPGMDGDTDTQYF	TGCAGCGTTCCCCCTGGGATGGACGGTGACACAGATACGCAGTATTTT
-	few	TRBV5-1	TRBJ2-1	CASSLVERGVDPSYNEQFF	TGCGCCAGCAGCTTGGTAGAGAGGGGCGTAGATCCCTCCTACAATGAGCAGTTCTTC
-	-	TRBV6-8	TRBJ2-3	CASSYTSTSTDTQYF	TGTGCCAGCAGTTACACCTCGACTAGCACAGATACGCAGTATTTT
-	few	TRBV7-9	TRBJ1-1	CASRPRGADTEAFF	TGTGCCAGCAGACCACGGGGCGCGGACACTGAAGCTTTCTTT
-	-	TRBV29-1	TRBJ1-1	CSVSPGRSEAFF	TGCAGCGTTTCACCGGGACGCAGTGAAGCTTTCTTT
-	many	TRBV24-1	TRBJ2-2	CATLASSGELFF	TGTGCCACCTTAGCTTCGTCCGGGGAGCTGTTTTTT